Listed here is a single T cell receptor beta chain. This CDR3 has 15 residues. Germline V gene data show CDR1 as SGHNT and CDR2 as YENEEA. V was cut by 7 bases and J by 1 base, with 17 bases left in between. These data originate in a study of blood T cell repertoires in COVID-19. Study at large: Sites across the United States, Italy and Spain contributed samples from acute and convalescent COVID-19.

Under the authors' procedure: Cell counts per sample came from amplifying reference gene primers. TCRdb keeps only in-frame clones here, not all; method: immunoSEQ multiplex PCR. V and J calls and clone size come straight from that table; D and trimming were deduced from the DNA. The sample lists about 460,000 clones, 70% to 90% occurring once. The genes are TRBV11-3 and TRBJ2-7; no firm D call. Sequenced input: PBMCs or T cells enriched from blood (not recorded which). The sequence was collected from a woman aged 60-75 years who had recovered from COVID-19. In DNA, the CDR3 is TGTGCCAGCACCCTACGATCTAGTGAATCCTACGAGCAGTACTTC. It specifies CASTLRSSESYEQYF.